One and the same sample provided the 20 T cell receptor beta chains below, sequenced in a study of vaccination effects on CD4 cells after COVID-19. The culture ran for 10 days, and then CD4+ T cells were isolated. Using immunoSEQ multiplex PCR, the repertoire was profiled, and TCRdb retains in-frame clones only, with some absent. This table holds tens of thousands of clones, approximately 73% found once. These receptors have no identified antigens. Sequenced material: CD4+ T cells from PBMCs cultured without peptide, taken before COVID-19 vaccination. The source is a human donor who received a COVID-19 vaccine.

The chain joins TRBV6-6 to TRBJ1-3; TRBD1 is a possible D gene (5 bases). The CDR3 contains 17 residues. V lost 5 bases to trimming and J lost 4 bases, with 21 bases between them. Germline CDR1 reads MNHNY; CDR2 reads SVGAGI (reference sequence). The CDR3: CASSPPWGDKKGNTIYF. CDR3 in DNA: TGTGCCAGCAGTCCCCCCTGGGGGGATAAGAAGGGAAACACCATATATTTT.

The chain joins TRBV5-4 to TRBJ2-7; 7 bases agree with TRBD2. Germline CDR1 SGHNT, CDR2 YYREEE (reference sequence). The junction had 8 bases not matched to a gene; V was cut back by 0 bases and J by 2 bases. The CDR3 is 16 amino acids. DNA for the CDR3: TGTGCCAGCAGCTTGGCCGCGGCTAGCGGTACCTACGAGCAGTACTTC. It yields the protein CASSLAAASGTYEQYF. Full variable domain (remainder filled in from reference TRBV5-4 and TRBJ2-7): ETGVTQSPTHLIKTRGQQVTLRCSSQSGHNTVSWYQQALGQGPQFIFQYYREEENGRGNFPPRFSGLQFPNYSSELNVNALELDDSALYLCASSLAAASGTYEQYFGPGTRLTVT.

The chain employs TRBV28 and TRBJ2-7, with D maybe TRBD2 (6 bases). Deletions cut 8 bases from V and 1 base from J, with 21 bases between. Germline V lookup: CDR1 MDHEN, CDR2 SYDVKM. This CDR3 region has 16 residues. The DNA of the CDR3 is TGTGCCAGCGTCCCACCTTGGGGGGACGGATCCTACGAGCAGTACTTC. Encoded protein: CASVPPWGDGSYEQYF. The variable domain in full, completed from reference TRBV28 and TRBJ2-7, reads DVKVTQSSRYLVKRTGEKVFLECVQDMDHENMFWYRQDPGLGLRLIYFSYDVKMKEKGDIPEGYSVSREKKERFSLILESASTNQTSMYLCASVPPWGDGSYEQYFGPGTRLTVT.

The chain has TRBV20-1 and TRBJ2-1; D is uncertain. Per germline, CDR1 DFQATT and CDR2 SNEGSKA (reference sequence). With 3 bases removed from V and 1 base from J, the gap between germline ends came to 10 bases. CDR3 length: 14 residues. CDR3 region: CSASRQSSYNEQFF. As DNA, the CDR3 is TGCAGTGCTAGTCGGCAGTCATCCTACAATGAGCAGTTCTTC.

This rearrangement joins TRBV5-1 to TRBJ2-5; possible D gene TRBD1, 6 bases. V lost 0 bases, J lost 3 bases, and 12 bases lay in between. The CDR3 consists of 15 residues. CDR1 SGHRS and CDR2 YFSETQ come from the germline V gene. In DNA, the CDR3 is TGCGCCAGCAGCTTGGGGGGCGGACAGAAAGAGACCCAGTACTTC. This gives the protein CASSLGGGQKETQYF.

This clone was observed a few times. The CDR3 region is CASSLGNTHYGYTF. CDR3 coding DNA: TGCGCCAGCAGCTTGGGAAACACTCACTATGGCTACACCTTC. The V and J genes are TRBV5-1 and TRBJ1-2; D unresolved. Germline CDR1 reads SGHRS; CDR2 reads YFSETQ. This CDR3 has 14 amino acids. V lost 0 bases, J lost 3 bases, and 9 bases lay in between.

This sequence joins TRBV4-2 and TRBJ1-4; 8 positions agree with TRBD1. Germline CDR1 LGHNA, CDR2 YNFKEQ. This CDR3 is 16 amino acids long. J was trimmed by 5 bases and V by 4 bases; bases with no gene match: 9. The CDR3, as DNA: TGTGCCAGCAGCCTGATGACAGGGGAGGTAAATGAAAAACTGTTTTTT. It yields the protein CASSLMTGEVNEKLFF.

Here the CDR3 reads CASGNFDSHGYTF. The DNA of the CDR3 is TGTGCCAGCGGAAATTTCGACAGCCATGGCTACACCTTC. V usage is TRBV6-5 and J usage is TRBJ1-2; D may be TRBD1 (5 bases). Germline CDR1 is MNHEY and CDR2 is SVGAGI. The CDR3 totals 13 residues. The V gene lost 8 bases and the J gene lost 6 bases, with 16 bases spanning the gap.

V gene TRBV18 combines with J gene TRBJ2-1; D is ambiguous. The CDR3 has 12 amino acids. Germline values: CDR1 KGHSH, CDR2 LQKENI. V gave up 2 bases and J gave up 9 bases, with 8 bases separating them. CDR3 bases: TGTGCCAGCTCACCATCCAGCACTGAGCAGTTCTTC. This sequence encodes CASSPSSTEQFF.

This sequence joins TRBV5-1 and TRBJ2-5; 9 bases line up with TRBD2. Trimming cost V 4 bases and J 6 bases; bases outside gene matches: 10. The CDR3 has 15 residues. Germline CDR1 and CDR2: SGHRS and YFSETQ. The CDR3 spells CASSPRGGMMKTQYF. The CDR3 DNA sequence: TGCGCCAGCAGCCCGCGGGGGGGCATGATGAAGACCCAGTACTTC. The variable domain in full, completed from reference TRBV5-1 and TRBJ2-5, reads KAGVTQTPRYLIKTRGQQVTLSCSPISGHRSVSWYQQTPGQGLQFLFEYFSETQRNKGNFPGRFSGRQFSNSRSEMNVSTLELGDSALYLCASSPRGGMMKTQYFGPGTRLLVL.

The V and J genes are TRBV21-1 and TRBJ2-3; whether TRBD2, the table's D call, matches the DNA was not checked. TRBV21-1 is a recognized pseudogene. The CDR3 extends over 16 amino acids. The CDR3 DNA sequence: TGTGCCAGCAGCATAGAGCGGGATAAACGGTCAGATACGCAGTATTTT. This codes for CASSIERDKRSDTQYF.

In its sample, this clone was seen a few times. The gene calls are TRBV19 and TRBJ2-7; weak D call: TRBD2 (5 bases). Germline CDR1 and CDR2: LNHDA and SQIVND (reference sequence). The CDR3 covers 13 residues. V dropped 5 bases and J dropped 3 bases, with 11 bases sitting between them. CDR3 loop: CASSSGSGYEQYF. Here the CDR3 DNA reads TGTGCCAGTAGTTCGGGAAGCGGCTACGAGCAGTACTTC.

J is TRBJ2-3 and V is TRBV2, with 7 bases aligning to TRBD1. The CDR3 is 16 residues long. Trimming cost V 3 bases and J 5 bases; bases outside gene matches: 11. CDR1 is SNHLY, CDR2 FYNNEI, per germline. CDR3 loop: CASSDPAARQGDTQYF. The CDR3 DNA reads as TGTGCCAGCAGTGATCCAGCGGCCCGACAGGGAGATACGCAGTATTTT.

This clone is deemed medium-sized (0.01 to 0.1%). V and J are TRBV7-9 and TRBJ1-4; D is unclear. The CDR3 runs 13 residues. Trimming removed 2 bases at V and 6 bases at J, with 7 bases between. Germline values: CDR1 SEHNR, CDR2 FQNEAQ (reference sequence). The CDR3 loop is CASSLRLDEKLFF. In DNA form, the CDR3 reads TGTGCCAGCAGCTTAAGGCTGGATGAAAAACTGTTTTTT.

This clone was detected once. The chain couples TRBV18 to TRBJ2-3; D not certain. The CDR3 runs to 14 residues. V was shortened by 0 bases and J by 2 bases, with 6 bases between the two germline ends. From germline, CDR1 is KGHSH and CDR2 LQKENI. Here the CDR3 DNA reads TGTGCCAGCTCACCACCGTACCCCACAGATACGCAGTATTTT. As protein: CASSPPYPTDTQYF. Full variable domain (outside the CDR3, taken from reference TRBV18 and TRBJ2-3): NAGVMQNPRHLVRRRGQEARLRCSPMKGHSHVYWYRQLPEEGLKFMVYLQKENIIDESGMPKERFSAEFPKEGPSILRIQQVVRGDSAAYFCASSPPYPTDTQYFGPGTRLTVL.

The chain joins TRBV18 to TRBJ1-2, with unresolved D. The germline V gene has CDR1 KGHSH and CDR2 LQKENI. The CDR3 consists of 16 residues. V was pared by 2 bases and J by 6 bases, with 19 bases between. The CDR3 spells CASSPSLDTGGDGYTF. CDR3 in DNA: TGTGCCAGCTCACCATCCCTCGACACGGGCGGGGATGGCTACACCTTC.

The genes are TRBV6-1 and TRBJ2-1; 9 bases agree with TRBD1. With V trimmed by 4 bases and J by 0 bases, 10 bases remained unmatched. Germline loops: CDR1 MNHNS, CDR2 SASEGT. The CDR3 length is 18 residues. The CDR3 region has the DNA TGTGCCAGCAGTGGAGAACAGGGGGCGCGGAGCTCCTACAATGAGCAGTTCTTC. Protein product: CASSGEQGARSSYNEQFF.

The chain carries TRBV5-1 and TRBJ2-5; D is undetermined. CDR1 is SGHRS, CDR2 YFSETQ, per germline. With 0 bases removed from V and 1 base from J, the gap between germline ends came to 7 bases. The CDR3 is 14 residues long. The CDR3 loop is CASSLEAVQETQYF. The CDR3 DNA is TGCGCCAGCAGCTTGGAGGCGGTCCAAGAGACCCAGTACTTC.

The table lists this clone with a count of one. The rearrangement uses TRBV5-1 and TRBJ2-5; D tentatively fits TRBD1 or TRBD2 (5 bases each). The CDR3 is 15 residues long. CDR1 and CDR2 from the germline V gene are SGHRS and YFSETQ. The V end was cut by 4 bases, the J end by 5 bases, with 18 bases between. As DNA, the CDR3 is TGCGCCAGCAGCCAGCGACAGCCGAGGAGGGAGACCCAGTACTTC. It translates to CASSQRQPRRETQYF.

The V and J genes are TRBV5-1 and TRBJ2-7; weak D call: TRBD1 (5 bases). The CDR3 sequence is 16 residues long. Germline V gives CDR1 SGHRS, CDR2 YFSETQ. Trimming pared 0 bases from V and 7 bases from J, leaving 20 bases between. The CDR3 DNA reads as TGCGCCAGCAGCTTGGCCTACGTTGGCAGGGCCAAAGAGCAGTACTTC. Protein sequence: CASSLAYVGRAKEQYF. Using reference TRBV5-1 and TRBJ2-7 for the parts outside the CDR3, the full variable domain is KAGVTQTPRYLIKTRGQQVTLSCSPISGHRSVSWYQQTPGQGLQFLFEYFSETQRNKGNFPGRFSGRQFSNSRSEMNVSTLELGDSALYLCASSLAYVGRAKEQYFGPGTRLTVT.